The text below deals with one T cell receptor beta chain. How the authors handled the data: The authors estimated nucleated cell counts from reference gene primer amplification. The method was immunoSEQ multiplex PCR; TCRdb's version includes in-frame clones alone and lacks a portion of them. Clone size and V and J calls were adopted from that table, with D and trimming inferred from the DNA. The profile shows 310,000 or so clones, 88% of them singletons. These data belong to a study of blood T cell repertoires in COVID-19. V gave up 4 bases and J gave up 7 bases, with 9 bases separating them. This CDR3 is 12 amino acids long. Germline CDR1 and CDR2: SGHNT and YYREEE (reference sequence).

The sequenced material came from peripheral blood. The chain links TRBV5-4 to TRBJ2-1; D is unclear. The TCR comes from a woman between 50 and 59 years old with active or convalescent COVID-19. The CDR3 DNA reads as TGTGCCAGCAGCCCCGGGTGGAATGAGCAGTTCTTC. Protein: CASSPGWNEQFF.